A single sample is the source of the 3 T cell receptor beta chains below, sequenced in a study of Graves' ophthalmopathy and Graves' hyperthyroidism. Beta-chain TCR CDR3 regions were amplified from RNA transcripts. First-round RT-PCR employed HTBI primers, with a second-round multiplex PCR after it. Using its own MiXCR run on the multiplex PCR reads, TCRdb lists one record per CDR3 protein. The data contain approximately 700,000 distinct CDR3 sequences, about two fifths of them singletons. Sequencing was carried out using peripheral blood. These TCRs come from an adult man with Graves' ophthalmopathy.

The chain uses TRBV10-3 and TRBJ1-6; D is perhaps TRBD1 (5 bases). V was pared by 0 bases and J by 7 bases, with 7 bases between. The CDR3 spans 14 residues. Germline V gene lookup returns CDR1 ENHRY and CDR2 SYGVKD. The CDR3 bases are TGTGCCATCAGTGAGTCGGCAGGGAATTCACCCCTCCACTTT. This encodes CAISESAGNSPLHF.

Here the CDR3 reads CASKGGGYEQYF. DNA of the CDR3: TGTGCCAGCAAAGGGGGGGGGTACGAGCAGTACTTC. This sequence joins TRBV2 and TRBJ2-7, with D possibly TRBD2 on 7 matching bases. The germline gives CDR1 SNHLY, CDR2 FYNNEI. Trimming shortened V by 7 bases and J by 4 bases, and 11 bases separated the two germline ends. The CDR3 is 12 residues long.

In this sample, this clonotype turned up many times. This rearrangement joins TRBV5-4 to TRBJ2-5, with D possibly being TRBD1 (5 bases). Germline CDR1 and CDR2: SGHNT and YYREEE (reference sequence). This CDR3 is built from 14 residues. Trimming pared 4 bases from V and 0 bases from J, leaving 10 bases between. The CDR3: CASSLTEHQETQYF. The CDR3 DNA sequence: TGTGCCAGCAGCCTGACAGAACACCAAGAGACCCAGTACTTC. The full variable domain, with the rest looked up from reference TRBV5-4 and TRBJ2-5, is ETGVTQSPTHLIKTRGQQVTLRCSSQSGHNTVSWYQQALGQGPQFIFQYYREEENGRGNFPPRFSGLQFPNYSSELNVNALELDDSALYLCASSLTEHQETQYFGPGTRLLVL.